What follows are 8 T cell receptor beta chains derived from one specimen sequenced in a study of blood T cells in healthy people across ages. Primed by a sample-barcoded 5' primer and a J-beta primer mix, a second PCR proceeded for 7 to 11 cycles. From the 5' RACE reads, TCRdb called clonotypes with MiXCR, one entry per CDR3 protein. This table has hundreds of thousands of distinct CDR3 sequences, 29% appearing once. Source material: blood. Every receptor here comes from a woman older than 75 in good health.

A note on this clonotype: Given a much more abundant clone one base away, this may be a read error. The chain recombines TRBV9 with TRBJ2-5; D uncertain. Germline values: CDR1 SGDLS, CDR2 YYNGEE. CDR3 length: 14 residues. V was cut by 2 bases and J by 11 bases, with 19 bases left in between. DNA of the CDR3: TGTGCCAGCAGCGTCGGGCACACCCACAATGAGCAGTACTTC. It is translated as CASSVGHTHNEQYF.

This clonotype has ten or more counts. The chain couples TRBV7-2 to TRBJ1-2, with TRBD1 identical over 7 bases. Trimming removed 2 bases from V and 1 base from J; junction bases left unmatched: 4. This CDR3 contains 15 residues. Germline values: CDR1 SGHTA, CDR2 FQGNSA. The CDR3 sequence: CASSLSGGNNYGYTF. CDR3 coding DNA: TGTGCCAGCAGCTTATCAGGGGGTAATAACTATGGCTACACCTTC.

This clonotype is a singleton in its sample. The CDR3 carries no conserved terminal phenylalanine or tryptophan, so it likely arises from a read error. Because the CDR3's place on the DNA is in doubt, the DNA is left out and the CDR3 is given as listed by TCRdb. CDR3 region: CASSPSGGIGGYTFGS. The chain combines TRBV12-3 or TRBV12-4 with TRBJ2-1; the tabulated D call, TRBD2, remains unverified against the DNA. Including both end residues, the CDR3 is 16 amino acids long.

This chain joins TRBV7-2 and TRBJ2-7; no clear D gene. V was clipped by 2 bases and J by 5 bases, with 13 bases between them. The CDR3 contains 14 residues. Germline CDR1 and CDR2: SGHTA and FQGNSA. The CDR3 sequence is CASSLSRSVNEQYF. CDR3 in DNA: TGTGCCAGCAGCTTAAGTAGATCGGTTAACGAGCAGTACTTC.

This rearrangement joins TRBV7-2 to TRBJ1-5, with D possibly TRBD1 on 5 matching bases. The CDR3 loop spans 14 amino acids. Trimming stripped 4 bases from V and 7 bases from J, with 14 bases between. Per the germline V gene, CDR1 is SGHTA and CDR2 is FQGNSA. The CDR3 DNA reads TGTGCCAGCAGCTGGCTAGACAGCGGGCAGCCCCAGCATTTT. This translates into CASSWLDSGQPQHF. Looking up the rest from reference TRBV7-2 and TRBJ1-5 gives the full variable domain: GAGVSQSPSNKVTEKGKDVELRCDPISGHTALYWYRQSLGQGLEFLIYFQGNSAPDKSGLPSDRFSAERTGGSVSTLTIQRTQQEDSAVYLCASSWLDSGQPQHFGDGTRLSIL.

Note on this clonotype: A junction boundary mismatches the germline segment, possibly from a read error. V gene TRBV28 combines with J gene TRBJ2-7; 9 bases fit TRBD2. The germline CDR1 and CDR2 sequences are MDHEN and SYDVKM. There are 15 residues in the CDR3. The CDR3 is CACRAGGLNSYEQYF. CDR3 in DNA: TGTGCCTGCAGGGCGGGGGGGCTGAATTCCTACGAGCAGTACTTC.

The genes are TRBV5-8 and TRBJ2-7; no reliable D call. The V gene lost 2 bases and the J gene lost 0 bases, with 12 bases spanning the gap. CDR3 size: 15 residues. Germline CDR1 SGHTS, CDR2 YDEGEE. This chain's CDR3 is CASSLRRKYSYEQYF. The CDR3, as DNA: TGTGCCAGCAGCTTAAGACGAAAATACTCCTACGAGCAGTACTTC. The full variable domain, completed using reference TRBV5-8 and TRBJ2-7, is EAGVTQSPTHLIKTRGQQATLRCSPISGHTSVYWYQQALGLGLQFLLWYDEGEERNRGNFPPRFSGRQFPNYSSELNVNALELEDSALYLCASSLRRKYSYEQYFGPGTRLTVT.

In this sample, this clonotype turned up a few times. The gene calls are TRBV5-1 and TRBJ1-4, with D tentatively TRBD1 (6 bases). The ends were cut back, 4 bases at V and 0 bases at J, with 10 bases in the middle. The CDR3 spans 15 residues. CDR1 and CDR2 (germline): SGHRS, YFSETQ. CDR3 nucleotides: TGCGCCAGCAGCGAGACAGGAGCAACTAATGAAAAACTGTTTTTT. It translates to CASSETGATNEKLFF.